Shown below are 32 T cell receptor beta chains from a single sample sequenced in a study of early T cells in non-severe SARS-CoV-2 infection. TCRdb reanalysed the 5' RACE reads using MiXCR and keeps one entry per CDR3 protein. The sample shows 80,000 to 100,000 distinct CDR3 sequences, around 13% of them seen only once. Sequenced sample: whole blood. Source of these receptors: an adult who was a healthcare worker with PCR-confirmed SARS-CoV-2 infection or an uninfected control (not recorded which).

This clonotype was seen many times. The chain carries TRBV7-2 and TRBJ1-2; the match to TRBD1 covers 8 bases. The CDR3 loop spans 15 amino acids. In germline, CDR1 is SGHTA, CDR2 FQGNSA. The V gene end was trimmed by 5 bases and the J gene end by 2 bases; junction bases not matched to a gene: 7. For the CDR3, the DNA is TGTGCCAGCAGCAAGGGACAGGCGATGAACTATGGCTACACCTTC. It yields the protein CASSKGQAMNYGYTF. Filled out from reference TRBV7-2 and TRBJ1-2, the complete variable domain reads GAGVSQSPSNKVTEKGKDVELRCDPISGHTALYWYRQSLGQGLEFLIYFQGNSAPDKSGLPSDRFSAERTGGSVSTLTIQRTQQEDSAVYLCASSKGQAMNYGYTFGSGTRLTVV.

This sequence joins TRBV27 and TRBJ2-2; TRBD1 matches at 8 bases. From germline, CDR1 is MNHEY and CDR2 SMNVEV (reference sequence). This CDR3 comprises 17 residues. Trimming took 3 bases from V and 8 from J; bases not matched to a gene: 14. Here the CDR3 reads CASSFLRQGMDRGELFF. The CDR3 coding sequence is TGTGCCAGCAGTTTCCTAAGACAGGGGATGGATAGGGGGGAGCTGTTTTTT.

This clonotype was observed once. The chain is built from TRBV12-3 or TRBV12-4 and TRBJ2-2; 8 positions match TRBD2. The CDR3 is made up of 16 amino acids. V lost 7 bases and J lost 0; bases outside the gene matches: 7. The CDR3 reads CASTPGLAPNTGELFF. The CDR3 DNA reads TGTGCCAGCACCCCTGGACTAGCCCCGAACACCGGGGAGCTGTTTTTT.

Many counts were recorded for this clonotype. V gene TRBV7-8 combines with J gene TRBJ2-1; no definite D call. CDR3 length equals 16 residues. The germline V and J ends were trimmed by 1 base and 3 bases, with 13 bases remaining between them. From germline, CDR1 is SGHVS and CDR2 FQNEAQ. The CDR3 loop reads CASSLGTASYYNEQFF. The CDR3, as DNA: TGTGCCAGCAGCTTAGGTACAGCGTCTTACTACAATGAGCAGTTCTTC.

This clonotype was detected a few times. The CDR3 here is CASSTWDRGYPGELFF. The CDR3, as DNA: TGTGCCAGCAGTACTTGGGACAGGGGGTACCCCGGGGAGCTGTTTTTT. The rearrangement joins TRBV12-3 or TRBV12-4 to TRBJ2-2; 11 bases are shared with TRBD1. V gave up 5 bases and J gave up 6 bases; unmatched junction bases: 8. The length of the CDR3 is 16 residues.

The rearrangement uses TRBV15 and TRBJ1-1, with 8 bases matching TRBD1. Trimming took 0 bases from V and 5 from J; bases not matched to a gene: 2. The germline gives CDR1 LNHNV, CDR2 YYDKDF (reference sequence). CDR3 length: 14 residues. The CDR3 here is CATSRDRGRTEAFF. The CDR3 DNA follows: TGTGCCACCAGCAGAGACAGGGGGCGGACTGAAGCTTTCTTT.

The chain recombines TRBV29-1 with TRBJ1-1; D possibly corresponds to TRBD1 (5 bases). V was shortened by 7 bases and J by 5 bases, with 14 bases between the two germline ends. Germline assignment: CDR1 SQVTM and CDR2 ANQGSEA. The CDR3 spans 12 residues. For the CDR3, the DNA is TGCAGCGCAATTACAGGCCTTACTGAAGCTTTCTTT. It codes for CSAITGLTEAFF.

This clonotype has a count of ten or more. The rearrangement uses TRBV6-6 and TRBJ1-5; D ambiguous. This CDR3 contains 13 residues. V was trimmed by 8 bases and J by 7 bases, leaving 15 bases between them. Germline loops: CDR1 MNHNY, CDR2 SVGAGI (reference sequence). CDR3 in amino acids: CASGQRGGQPQHF. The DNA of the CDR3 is TGTGCCAGCGGGCAAAGAGGAGGACAGCCCCAGCATTTT.

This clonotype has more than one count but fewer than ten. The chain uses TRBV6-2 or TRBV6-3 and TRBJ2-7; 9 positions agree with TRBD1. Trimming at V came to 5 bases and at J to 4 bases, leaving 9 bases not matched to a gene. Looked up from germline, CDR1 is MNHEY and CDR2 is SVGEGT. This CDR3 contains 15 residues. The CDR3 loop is CASSGPGTGTYEQYF. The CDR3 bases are TGTGCCAGCAGTGGCCCCGGGACAGGGACATACGAGCAGTACTTC.

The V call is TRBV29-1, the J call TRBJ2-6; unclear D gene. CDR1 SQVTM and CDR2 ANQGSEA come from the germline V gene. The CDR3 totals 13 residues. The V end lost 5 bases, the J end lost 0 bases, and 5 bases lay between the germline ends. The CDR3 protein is CSVPVSGANVLTF. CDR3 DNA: TGCAGCGTTCCCGTCTCTGGGGCCAACGTCCTGACTTTC.

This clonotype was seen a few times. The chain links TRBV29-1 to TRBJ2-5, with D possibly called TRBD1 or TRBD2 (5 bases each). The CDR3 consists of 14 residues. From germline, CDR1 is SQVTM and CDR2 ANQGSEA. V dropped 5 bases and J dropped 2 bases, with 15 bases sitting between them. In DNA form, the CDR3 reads TGCAGCGTTCCCAATCAGGGACGTCAAGAGACCCAGTACTTC. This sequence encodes CSVPNQGRQETQYF.

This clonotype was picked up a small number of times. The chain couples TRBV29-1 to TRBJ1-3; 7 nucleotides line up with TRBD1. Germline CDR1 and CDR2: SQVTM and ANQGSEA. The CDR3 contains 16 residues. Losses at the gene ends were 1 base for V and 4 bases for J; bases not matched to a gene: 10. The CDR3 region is CSVEGHRQGPGNTIYF. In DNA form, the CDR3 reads TGCAGCGTTGAAGGGCACCGACAGGGACCAGGAAACACCATATATTTT.

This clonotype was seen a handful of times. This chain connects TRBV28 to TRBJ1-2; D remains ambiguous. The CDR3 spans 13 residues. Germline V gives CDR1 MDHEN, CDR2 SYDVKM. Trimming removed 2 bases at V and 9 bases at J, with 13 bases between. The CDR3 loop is CASSLLRISRYTF. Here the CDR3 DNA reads TGTGCCAGCAGTTTACTGAGGATTAGTCGCTACACCTTC.

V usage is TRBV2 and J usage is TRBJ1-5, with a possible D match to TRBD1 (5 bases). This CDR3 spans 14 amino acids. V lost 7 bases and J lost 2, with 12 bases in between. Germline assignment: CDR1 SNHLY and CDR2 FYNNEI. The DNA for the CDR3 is TGTGCCAGCAACGGACAAGGTGGCAATCAGCCCCAGCATTTT. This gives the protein CASNGQGGNQPQHF.

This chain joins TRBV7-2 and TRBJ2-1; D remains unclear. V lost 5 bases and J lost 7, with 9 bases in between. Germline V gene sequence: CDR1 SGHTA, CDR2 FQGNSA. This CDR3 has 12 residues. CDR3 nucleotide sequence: TGTGCCAGCAGCAAACCGTTAAATGAGCAGTTCTTC. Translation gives CASSKPLNEQFF.

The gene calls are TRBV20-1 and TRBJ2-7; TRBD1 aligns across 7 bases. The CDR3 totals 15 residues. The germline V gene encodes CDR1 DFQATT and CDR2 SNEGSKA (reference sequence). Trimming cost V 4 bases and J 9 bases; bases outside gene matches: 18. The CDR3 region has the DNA TGCAGTGCTATCTTACCGGGACAGACAAACTGGGGGCAGTACTTC. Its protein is CSAILPGQTNWGQYF.

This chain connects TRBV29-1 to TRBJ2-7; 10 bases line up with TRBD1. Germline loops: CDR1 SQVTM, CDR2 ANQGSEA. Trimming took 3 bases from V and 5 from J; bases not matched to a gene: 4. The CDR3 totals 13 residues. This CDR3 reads CSVDPGQGNEQYF. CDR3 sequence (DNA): TGCAGCGTTGACCCGGGACAGGGGAACGAGCAGTACTTC.

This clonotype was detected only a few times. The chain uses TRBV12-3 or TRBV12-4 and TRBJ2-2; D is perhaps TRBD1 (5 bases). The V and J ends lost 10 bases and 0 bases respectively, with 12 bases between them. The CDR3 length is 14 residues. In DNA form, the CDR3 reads TGTGCCACTTTCAGGGTTTCGAACACCGGGGAGCTGTTTTTT. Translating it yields CATFRVSNTGELFF.

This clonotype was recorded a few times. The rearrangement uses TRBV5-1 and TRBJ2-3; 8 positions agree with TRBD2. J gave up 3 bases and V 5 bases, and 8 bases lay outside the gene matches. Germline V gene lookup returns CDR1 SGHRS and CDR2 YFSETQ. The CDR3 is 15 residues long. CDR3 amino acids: CASRLTSSGTDTQYF. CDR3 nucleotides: TGCGCCAGCAGGCTCACGTCTAGCGGGACAGATACGCAGTATTTT.

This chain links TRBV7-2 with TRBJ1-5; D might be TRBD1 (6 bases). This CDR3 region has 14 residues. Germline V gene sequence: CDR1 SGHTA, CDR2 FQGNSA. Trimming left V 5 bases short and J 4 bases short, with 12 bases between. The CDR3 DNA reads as TGTGCCAGCAGCCGGACCACAGGGAATCAGCCCCAGCATTTT. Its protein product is CASSRTTGNQPQHF.

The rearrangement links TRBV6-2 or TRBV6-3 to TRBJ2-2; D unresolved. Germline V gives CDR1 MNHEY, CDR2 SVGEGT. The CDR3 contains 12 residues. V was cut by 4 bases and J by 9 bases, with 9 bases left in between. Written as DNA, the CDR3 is TGTGCCAGCAGTTTCACGGATTGGGAGCTGTTTTTT. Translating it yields CASSFTDWELFF.

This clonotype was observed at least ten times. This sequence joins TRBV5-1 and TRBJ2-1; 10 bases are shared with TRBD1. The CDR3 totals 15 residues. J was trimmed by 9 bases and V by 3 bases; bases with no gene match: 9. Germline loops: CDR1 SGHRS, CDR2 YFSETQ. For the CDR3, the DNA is TGCGCCAGCAGCTCCCTCCCGGGACAGGGGTCTGAGCAGTTCTTC. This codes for CASSSLPGQGSEQFF.

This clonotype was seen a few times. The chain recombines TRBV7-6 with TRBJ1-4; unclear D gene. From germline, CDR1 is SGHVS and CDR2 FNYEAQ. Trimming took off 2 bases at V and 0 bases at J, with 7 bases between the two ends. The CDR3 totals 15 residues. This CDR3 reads CASSLSTATNEKLFF. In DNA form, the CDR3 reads TGTGCCAGCAGCTTATCGACGGCAACTAATGAAAAACTGTTTTTT.

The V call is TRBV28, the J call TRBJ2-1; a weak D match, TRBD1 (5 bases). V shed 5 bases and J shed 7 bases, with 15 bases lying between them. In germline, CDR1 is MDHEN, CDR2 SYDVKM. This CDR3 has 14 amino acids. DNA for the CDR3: TGTGCCAGCAGTCTACCGTTGACAGCAAATGAGCAGTTCTTC. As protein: CASSLPLTANEQFF. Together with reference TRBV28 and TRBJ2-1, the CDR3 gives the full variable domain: DVKVTQSSRYLVKRTGEKVFLECVQDMDHENMFWYRQDPGLGLRLIYFSYDVKMKEKGDIPEGYSVSREKKERFSLILESASTNQTSMYLCASSLPLTANEQFFGPGTRLTVL.

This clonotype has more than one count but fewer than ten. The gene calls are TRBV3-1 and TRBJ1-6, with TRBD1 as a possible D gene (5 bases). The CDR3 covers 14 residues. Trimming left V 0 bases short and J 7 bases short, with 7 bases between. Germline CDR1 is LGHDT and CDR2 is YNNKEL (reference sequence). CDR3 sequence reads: CASSQEWGNSPLHF. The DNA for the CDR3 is TGTGCCAGCAGCCAAGAATGGGGGAATTCACCCCTCCACTTT.

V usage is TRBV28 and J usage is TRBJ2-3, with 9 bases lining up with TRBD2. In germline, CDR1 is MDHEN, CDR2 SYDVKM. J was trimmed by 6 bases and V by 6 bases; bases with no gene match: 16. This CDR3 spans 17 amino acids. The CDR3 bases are TGTGCCAGCAGCCCCGGGTTGCGGGGGGGCCGTGGGGATACGCAGTATTTT. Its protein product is CASSPGLRGGRGDTQYF.

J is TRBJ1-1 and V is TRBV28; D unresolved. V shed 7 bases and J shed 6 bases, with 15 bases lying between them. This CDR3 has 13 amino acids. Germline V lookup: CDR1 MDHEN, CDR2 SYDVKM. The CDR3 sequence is CASKVGVWSEAFF. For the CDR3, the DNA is TGTGCCAGCAAAGTTGGGGTGTGGTCTGAAGCTTTCTTT.

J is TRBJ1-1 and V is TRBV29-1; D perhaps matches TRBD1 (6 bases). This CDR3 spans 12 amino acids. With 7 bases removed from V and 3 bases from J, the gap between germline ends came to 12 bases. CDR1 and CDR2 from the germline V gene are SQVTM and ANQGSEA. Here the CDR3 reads CSDGDTDTEAFF. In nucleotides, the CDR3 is TGCAGCGACGGGGACACGGACACTGAAGCTTTCTTT. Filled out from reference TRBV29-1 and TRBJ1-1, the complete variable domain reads SAVISQKPSRDICQRGTSLTIQCQVDSQVTMMFWYRQQPGQSLTLIATANQGSEATYESGFVIDKFPISRPNLTFSTLTVSNMSPEDSSIYLCSDGDTDTEAFFGQGTRLTVV.

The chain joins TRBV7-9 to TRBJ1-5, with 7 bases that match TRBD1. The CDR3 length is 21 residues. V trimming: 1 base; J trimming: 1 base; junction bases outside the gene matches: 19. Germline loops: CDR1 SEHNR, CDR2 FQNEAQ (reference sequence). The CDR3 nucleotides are TGTGCCAGCAGCTTAGTGCCCTTGGGGAACACAGGGGATGGGAGCAATCAGCCCCAGCATTTT. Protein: CASSLVPLGNTGDGSNQPQHF.

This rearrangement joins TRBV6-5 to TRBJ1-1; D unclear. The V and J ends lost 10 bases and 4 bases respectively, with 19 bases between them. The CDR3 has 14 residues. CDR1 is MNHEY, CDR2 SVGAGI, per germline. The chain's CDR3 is CATYMTGIFTEAFF. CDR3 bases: TGTGCCACCTATATGACCGGGATCTTCACTGAAGCTTTCTTT.

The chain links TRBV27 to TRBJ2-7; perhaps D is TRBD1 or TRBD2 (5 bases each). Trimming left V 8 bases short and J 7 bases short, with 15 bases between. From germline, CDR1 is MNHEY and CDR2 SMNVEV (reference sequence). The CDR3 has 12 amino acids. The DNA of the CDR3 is TGTGCCAGCGCCAAGGGACCGCGGGAGCAGTACTTC. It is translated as CASAKGPREQYF.

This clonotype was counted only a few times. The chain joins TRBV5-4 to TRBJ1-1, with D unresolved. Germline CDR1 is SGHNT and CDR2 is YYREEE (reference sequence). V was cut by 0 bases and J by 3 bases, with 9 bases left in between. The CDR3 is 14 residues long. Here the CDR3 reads CASSLEGRDTEAFF. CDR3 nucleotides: TGTGCCAGCAGCTTGGAGGGTAGGGACACTGAAGCTTTCTTT.